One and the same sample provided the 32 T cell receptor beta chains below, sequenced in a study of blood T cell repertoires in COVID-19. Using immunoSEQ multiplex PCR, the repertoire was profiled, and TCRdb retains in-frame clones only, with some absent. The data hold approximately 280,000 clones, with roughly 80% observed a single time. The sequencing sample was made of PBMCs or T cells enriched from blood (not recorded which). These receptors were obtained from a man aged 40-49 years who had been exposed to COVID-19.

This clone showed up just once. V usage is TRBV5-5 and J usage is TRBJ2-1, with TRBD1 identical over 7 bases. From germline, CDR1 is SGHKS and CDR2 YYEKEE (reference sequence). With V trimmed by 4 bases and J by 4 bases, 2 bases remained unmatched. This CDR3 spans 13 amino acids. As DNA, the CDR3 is TGTGCCAGCAGCACAGGGGTATACAATGAGCAGTTCTTC. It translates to CASSTGVYNEQFF.

This CDR3 reads CASSPGGLVGNEQYF. The CDR3 DNA is TGTGCCAGCAGCCCAGGCGGACTAGTCGGGAACGAGCAGTACTTC. The rearrangement links TRBV11-3 to TRBJ2-7, with 7 bases lining up with TRBD2. The germline V gene has CDR1 SGHNT and CDR2 YENEEA. The CDR3 has 15 residues. The junction had 12 bases not matched to a gene; V was cut back by 5 bases and J by 5 bases.

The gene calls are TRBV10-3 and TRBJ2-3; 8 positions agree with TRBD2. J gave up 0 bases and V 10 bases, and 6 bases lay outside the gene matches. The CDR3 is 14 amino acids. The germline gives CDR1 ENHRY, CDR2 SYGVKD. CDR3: CASRSSGSTDTQYF. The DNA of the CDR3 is TGTGCCAGCCGGTCTAGCGGGAGCACAGATACGCAGTATTTT.

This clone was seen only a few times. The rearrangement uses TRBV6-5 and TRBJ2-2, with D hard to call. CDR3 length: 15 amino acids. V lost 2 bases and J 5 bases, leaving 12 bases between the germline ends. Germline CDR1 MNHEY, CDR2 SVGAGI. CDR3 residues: CASSYDIFATGELFF. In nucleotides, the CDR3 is TGTGCCAGCAGTTACGACATTTTCGCTACCGGGGAGCTGTTTTTT.

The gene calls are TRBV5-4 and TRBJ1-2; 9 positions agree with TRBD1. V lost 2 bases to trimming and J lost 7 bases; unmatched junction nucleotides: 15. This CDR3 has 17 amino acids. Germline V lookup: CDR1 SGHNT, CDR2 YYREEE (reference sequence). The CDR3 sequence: CASSFAGTGRVPGGYTF. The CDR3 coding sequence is TGTGCCAGCAGCTTTGCCGGGACAGGGAGAGTACCAGGTGGCTACACCTTC.

The CDR3 loop reads CSVVGATNTEAFF. The CDR3 bases are TGCAGCGTTGTTGGGGCTACGAACACTGAAGCTTTCTTT. This chain joins TRBV29-1 and TRBJ1-1; D is possibly TRBD1 (5 bases). V lost 4 bases, J lost 1 base, and 10 bases lay in between. CDR1 and CDR2 from the germline V gene are SQVTM and ANQGSEA. The CDR3 is 13 residues long.

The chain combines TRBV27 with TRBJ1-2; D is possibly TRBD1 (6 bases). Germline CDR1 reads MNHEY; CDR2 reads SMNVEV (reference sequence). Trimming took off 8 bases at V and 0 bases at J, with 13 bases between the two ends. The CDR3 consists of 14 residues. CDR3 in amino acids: CASSRAGANYGYTF. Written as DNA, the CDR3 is TGTGCCAGCTCCCGAGCAGGGGCTAACTATGGCTACACCTTC.

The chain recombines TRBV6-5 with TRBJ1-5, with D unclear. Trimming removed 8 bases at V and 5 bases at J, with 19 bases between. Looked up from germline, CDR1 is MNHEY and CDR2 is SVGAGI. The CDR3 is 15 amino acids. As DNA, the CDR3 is TGTGCCAGCGGCGGTGGAGGTTATTTGTATCAGCCCCAGCATTTT. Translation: CASGGGGYLYQPQHF.

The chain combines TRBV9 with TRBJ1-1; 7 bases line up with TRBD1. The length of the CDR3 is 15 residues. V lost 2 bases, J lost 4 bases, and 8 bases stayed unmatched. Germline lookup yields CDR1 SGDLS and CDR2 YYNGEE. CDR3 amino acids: CASSVGQASTTEAFF. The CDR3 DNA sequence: TGTGCCAGCAGCGTTGGACAGGCGTCGACCACTGAAGCTTTCTTT.

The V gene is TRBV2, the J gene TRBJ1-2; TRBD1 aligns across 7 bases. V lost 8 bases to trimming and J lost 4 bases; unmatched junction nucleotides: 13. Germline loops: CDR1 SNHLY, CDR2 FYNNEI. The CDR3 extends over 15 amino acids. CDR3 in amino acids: CASPLAGGVSYGYTF. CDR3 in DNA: TGTGCCAGCCCCCTGGCAGGGGGTGTTAGCTATGGCTACACCTTC. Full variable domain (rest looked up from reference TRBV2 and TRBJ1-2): EPEVTQTPSHQVTQMGQEVILRCVPISNHLYFYWYRQILGQKVEFLVSFYNNEISEKSEIFDDQFSVERPDGSNFTLKIRSTKLEDSAMYFCASPLAGGVSYGYTFGSGTRLTVV.

The CDR3 DNA is TGCGCCAGCAGCCCCTTAGCGGGAGGGAGGGAGACCCAGTACTTC. It yields the protein CASSPLAGGRETQYF. The genes are TRBV4-1 and TRBJ2-5, with 11 bases identical to TRBD2. Germline trimming cut 4 bases from V and 5 bases from J; bases unmatched to any gene: 6. There are 15 residues in the CDR3. Germline CDR1 is MGHRA and CDR2 is YSYEKL.

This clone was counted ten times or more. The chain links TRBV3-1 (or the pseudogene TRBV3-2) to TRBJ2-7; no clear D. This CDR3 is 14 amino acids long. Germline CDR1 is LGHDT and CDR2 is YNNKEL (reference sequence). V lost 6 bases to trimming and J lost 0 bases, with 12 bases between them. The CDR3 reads CASRETQSSYEQYF. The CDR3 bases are TGTGCCAGCAGAGAAACACAGAGCTCCTACGAGCAGTACTTC.

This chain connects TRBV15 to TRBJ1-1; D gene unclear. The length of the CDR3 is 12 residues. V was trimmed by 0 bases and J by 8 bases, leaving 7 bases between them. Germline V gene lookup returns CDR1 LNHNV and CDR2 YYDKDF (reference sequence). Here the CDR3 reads CATSRDAGEAFF. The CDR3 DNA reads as TGTGCCACCAGCAGAGACGCGGGCGAAGCTTTCTTT.

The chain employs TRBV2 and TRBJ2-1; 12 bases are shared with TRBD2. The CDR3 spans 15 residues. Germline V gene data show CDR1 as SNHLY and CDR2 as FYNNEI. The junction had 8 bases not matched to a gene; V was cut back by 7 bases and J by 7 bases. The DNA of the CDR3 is TGTGCCAGCATGAGGGAGACTAGCGGGAGTAATGAGCAGTTCTTC. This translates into CASMRETSGSNEQFF.

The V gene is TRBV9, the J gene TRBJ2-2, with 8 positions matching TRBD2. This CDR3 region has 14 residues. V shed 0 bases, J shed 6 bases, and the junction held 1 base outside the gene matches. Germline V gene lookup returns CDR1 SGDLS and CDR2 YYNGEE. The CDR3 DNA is TGTGCCAGCAGCGTAGACGGGAGGGCCGGGGAGCTGTTTTTT. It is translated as CASSVDGRAGELFF.

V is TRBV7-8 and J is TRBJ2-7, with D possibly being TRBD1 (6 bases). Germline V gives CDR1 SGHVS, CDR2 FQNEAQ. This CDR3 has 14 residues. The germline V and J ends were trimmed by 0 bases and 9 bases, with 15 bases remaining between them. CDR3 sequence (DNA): TGTGCCAGCAGCTTAGCGGACAGCCTGGCCCGGCAGTACTTC. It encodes CASSLADSLARQYF.

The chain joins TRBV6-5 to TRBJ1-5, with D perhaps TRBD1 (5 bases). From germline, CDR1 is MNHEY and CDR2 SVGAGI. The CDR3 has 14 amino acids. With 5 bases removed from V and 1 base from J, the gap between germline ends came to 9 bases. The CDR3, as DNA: TGTGCCAGCAGTCAGCGACAGAGCAATCAGCCCCAGCATTTT. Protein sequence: CASSQRQSNQPQHF.

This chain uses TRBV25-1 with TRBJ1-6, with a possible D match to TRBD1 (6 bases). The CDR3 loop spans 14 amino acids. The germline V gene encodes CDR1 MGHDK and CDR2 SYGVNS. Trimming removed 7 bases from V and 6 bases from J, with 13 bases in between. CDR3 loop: CASIQGGANSPLHF. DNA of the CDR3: TGTGCCAGCATTCAAGGGGGAGCTAATTCACCCCTCCACTTT.

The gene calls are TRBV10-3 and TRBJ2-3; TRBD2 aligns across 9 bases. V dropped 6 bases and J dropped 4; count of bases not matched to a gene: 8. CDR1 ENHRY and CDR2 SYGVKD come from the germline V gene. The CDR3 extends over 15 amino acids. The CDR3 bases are TGTGCCATCAGAGCTAGCGGGATTGGTGCAGATACGCAGTATTTT. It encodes CAIRASGIGADTQYF.

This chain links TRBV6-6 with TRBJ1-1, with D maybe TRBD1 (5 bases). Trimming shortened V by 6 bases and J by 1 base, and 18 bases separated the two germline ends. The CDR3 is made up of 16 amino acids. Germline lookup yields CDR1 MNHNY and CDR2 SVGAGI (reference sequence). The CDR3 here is CASSPRPGGENTEAFF. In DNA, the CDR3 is TGTGCCAGCAGCCCCAGGCCGGGGGGGGAGAACACTGAAGCTTTCTTT.

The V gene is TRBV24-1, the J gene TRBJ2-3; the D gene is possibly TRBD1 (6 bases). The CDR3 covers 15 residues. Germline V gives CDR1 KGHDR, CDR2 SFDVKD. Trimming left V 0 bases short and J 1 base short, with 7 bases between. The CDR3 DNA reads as TGTGCCACCAGTGATTTGGGGGGCGGCACAGATACGCAGTATTTT. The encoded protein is CATSDLGGGTDTQYF.

CDR3 in DNA: TGTGCCAGCGGCGGGGGTTACGAGCAGTACTTC. Residues: CASGGGYEQYF. The V call is TRBV25-1, the J call TRBJ2-7; 7 bases map to TRBD2. Per the germline V gene, CDR1 is MGHDK and CDR2 is SYGVNS. CDR3 length equals 11 residues. The V segment lost 8 bases and the J segment 4 bases; nucleotides outside the gene matches: 2.

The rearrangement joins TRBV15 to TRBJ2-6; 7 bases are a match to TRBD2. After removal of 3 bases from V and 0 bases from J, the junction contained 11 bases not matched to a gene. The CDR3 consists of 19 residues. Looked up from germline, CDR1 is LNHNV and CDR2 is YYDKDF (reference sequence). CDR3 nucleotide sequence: TGTGCCACCAGCAGGCTTAAAGGGACTAAAAGCTCTGGGGCCAACGTCCTGACTTTC. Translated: CATSRLKGTKSSGANVLTF.

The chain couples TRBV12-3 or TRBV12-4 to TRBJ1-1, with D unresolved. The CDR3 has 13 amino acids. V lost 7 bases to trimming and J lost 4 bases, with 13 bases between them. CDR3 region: CASTSRGGTEAFF. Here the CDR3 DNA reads TGTGCCAGCACCTCTCGGGGAGGCACTGAAGCTTTCTTT.

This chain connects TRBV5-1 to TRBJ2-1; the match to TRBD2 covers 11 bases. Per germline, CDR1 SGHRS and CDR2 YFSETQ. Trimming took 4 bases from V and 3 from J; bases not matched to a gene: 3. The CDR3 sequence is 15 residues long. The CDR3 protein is CASSPGLADYNEQFF. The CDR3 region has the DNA TGCGCCAGCAGCCCGGGACTAGCGGACTACAATGAGCAGTTCTTC.

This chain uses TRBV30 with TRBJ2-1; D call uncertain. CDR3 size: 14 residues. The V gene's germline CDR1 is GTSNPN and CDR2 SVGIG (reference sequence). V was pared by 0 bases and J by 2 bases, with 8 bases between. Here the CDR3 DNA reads TGTGCCTGGAGTGTAAGCCGAACCTACAATGAGCAGTTCTTC. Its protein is CAWSVSRTYNEQFF.

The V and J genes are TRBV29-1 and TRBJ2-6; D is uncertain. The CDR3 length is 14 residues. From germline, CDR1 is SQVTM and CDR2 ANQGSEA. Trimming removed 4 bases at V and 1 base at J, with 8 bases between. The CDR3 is CSVAVLSGANVLTF. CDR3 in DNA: TGCAGCGTTGCAGTCTTATCTGGGGCCAACGTCCTGACTTTC.

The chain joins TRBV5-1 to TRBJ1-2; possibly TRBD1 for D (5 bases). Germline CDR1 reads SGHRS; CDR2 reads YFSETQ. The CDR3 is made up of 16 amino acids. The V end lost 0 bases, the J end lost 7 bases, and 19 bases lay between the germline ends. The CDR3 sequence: CASSLGSYRQGSGYTF. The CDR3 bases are TGCGCCAGCAGCTTGGGGTCTTACAGGCAGGGTAGTGGCTACACCTTC.

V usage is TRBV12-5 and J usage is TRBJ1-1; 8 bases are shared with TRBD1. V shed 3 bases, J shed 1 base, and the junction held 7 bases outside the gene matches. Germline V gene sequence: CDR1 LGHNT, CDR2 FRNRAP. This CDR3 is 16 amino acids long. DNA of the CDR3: TGTGCTAGTGGTTTCGTTACAGGGGGGCGGAACACTGAAGCTTTCTTT. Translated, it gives CASGFVTGGRNTEAFF.

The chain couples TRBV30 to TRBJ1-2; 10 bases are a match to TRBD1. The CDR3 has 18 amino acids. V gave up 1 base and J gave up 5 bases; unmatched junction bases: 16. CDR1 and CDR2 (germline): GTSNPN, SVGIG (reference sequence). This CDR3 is CAWSETALRRDRGYGYTF. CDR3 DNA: TGTGCCTGGAGTGAAACGGCACTACGTCGGGACAGGGGATATGGCTACACCTTC.

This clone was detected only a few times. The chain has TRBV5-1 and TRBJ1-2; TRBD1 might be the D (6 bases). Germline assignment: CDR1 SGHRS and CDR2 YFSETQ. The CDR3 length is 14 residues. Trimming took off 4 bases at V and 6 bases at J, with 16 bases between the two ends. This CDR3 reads CASSLMGAEDGYTF. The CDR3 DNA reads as TGCGCCAGCAGCCTGATGGGGGCGGAAGATGGCTACACCTTC.

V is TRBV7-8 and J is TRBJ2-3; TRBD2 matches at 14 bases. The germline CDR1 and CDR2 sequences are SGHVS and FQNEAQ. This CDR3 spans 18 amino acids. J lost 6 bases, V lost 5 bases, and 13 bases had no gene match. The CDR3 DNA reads TGTGCCAGCAGCCCCCATCCGGGACTAGCGGGAGTAGGGGATACGCAGTATTTT. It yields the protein CASSPHPGLAGVGDTQYF.